This T cell receptor beta chain was sequenced in a study of cytomegalovirus exposure and HLA in healthy donors. About the research overall: The same platform was used for the 130 or so validation repertoires as for the 650 to 800 first-cohort repertoires, as reported in a later analysis.

This clone has just a few counts. Its matching antigen is unknown. Findings of the study overall: Despite most TCR sequences being rare, some public TCRs occurred in many donors. Reportedly, cytomegalovirus status was diagnosed with high sensitivity and specificity.

Measured with immunoSEQ multiplex PCR; TCRdb has only the in-frame clones, and not every one. This repertoire shows over 120,000 clones, about nine tenths found once; its top ten account for 4.5%. The study drew the donors from its approximately 110-subject validation cohort, separate from the roughly 700-subject first cohort. This sequence originates from a man aged 18 to 30 in good health and CMV-seropositive. The sample comprised PBMCs.

Here the CDR3 DNA reads TGTGCCAGCAGCTTACGGTCGGGAGGGGGAGATGAGCAGTTCTTC. This codes for CASSLRSGGGDEQFF. J is TRBJ2-1 and V is TRBV11-3; 8 bases agree with TRBD2. The CDR3 runs to 15 residues. Germline V gene lookup returns CDR1 SGHNT and CDR2 YENEEA. Trimming took 2 bases from V and 8 from J; bases not matched to a gene: 8.